Here is one T cell receptor (beta chain) with its context. Its cognate antigen is unknown. These data originate in a study of response to subunit inactivated influenza vaccine. General study findings and limits: Authors suggested seasonal influenza vaccinations each recruit few new T cells.

TCRdb reprocessed the RT-PCR reads via MiXCR and lists one record per CDR3 protein. The data show about 800,000 distinct CDR3 sequences, about 20% seen once. Germline assignment: CDR1 SGHVS and CDR2 FQNEAQ. V was pared by 5 bases and J by 4 bases, with 17 bases between. This CDR3 region has 15 residues. The sequences come from PBMCs from blood, collected 5 days after vaccination. The chain combines TRBV7-8 with TRBJ2-5, with D perhaps being TRBD1 or TRBD2 (6 bases each). The clonotype comes from a man aged 45-60 years who received an inactivated influenza vaccine. CDR3 sequence (DNA): TGTGCCAGCAGCATCCTCCGGGGGCCCTTAGAGACCCAGTACTTC. It yields the protein CASSILRGPLETQYF.